The 13 T cell receptor beta chains below were found in one sample sequenced in a study of T cell clonality in common variable immunodeficiency. Clones were read by immunoSEQ multiplex PCR, and TCRdb kept only the in-frame ones, dropping some. The table lists under 45,000 clones, no singletons, with approximately 1.4% in the top ten. The sample consisted of peripheral blood mononuclear cells. These TCRs come from a person aged 18 to 75 in good health.

This clone has at least ten counts. The read terminates 3 residues ahead of where the CDR3 ends, so the germline J gene completes it. J is TRBJ2-6 and V is TRBV20-1; D ambiguous. This CDR3 is built from 14 residues. Germline lookup yields CDR1 DFQATT and CDR2 SNEGSKA (reference sequence). V dropped 0 bases and J dropped 4 bases, with 7 bases sitting between them. The part of the CDR3 DNA that was read is TGCAGTGCTAGAGAAAGGGCCGGGGCCAACGTC. Amino acid sequence: CSARERAGANV. The CDR3 in its entirety is CSARERAGANVLTF.

This clone has ten or more counts. Read coverage stops 3 residues before the CDR3 terminus; the germline J gene supplies the remainder. V usage is TRBV20-1 and J usage is TRBJ2-3; 13 positions agree with TRBD2. This CDR3 has 16 residues. With 2 bases clipped from V and 5 bases from J, the junction kept 7 bases outside the gene matches. In germline, CDR1 is DFQATT, CDR2 SNEGSKA (reference sequence). Partial CDR3 DNA: TGCAGTGCTAGATCCAAACTAGCGGGAGGGTTAGATACG. Its translation is CSARSKLAGGLDT. Given in full, the CDR3 is CSARSKLAGGLDTQYF.

This clone was detected ten times or more. The sequenced fragment ends 3 residues before the CDR3 boundary, so the rest is inferred from the germline J gene. The V and J genes are TRBV4-1 and TRBJ2-7, with a tentative D call TRBD2 (5 bases). The CDR3 extends over 15 amino acids. V gave up 4 bases and J gave up 3 bases, with 16 bases separating them. CDR1 is MGHRA and CDR2 is YSYEKL in the germline V gene. This CDR3 reads CASSPGSGVNYEQYF. CDR3 bases read: TGCGCCAGCAGCCCTGGATCCGGGGTCAACTACGAG.

This clone was counted at least ten times. Read data end 3 residues before the CDR3 end; the end is taken from the germline J gene. The J gene is TRBJ2-1, the V gene TRBV2; 16 bases line up with TRBD2. This CDR3 contains 16 residues. In germline, CDR1 is SNHLY, CDR2 FYNNEI. The J segment lost 7 bases and the V segment lost 7 bases, leaving 7 bases of the junction unmatched. The CDR3 DNA, read in part, is TGTGCCAGCAATTTGGGACTAGCGGGAGGGGGTAATGAG. Amino acid sequence: CASNLGLAGGGNE. The whole CDR3 reads CASNLGLAGGGNEQFF.

There are many counts of this clone. The missing CDR3 end, 3 residues past where the read stops, is filled in from the germline J gene. The chain links TRBV20-1 to TRBJ2-5; weak D call: TRBD2 (7 bases). V was clipped by 4 bases and J by 5 bases, with 20 bases between them. The CDR3 contains 15 residues. Germline V gives CDR1 DFQATT, CDR2 SNEGSKA (reference sequence). The DNA read from the CDR3 is TGCAGTGCTACCAAGTCGGGGGGCCCGGGTGAGACC. Translating it yields CSATKSGGPGET. The full-length CDR3 reads as CSATKSGGPGETQYF.

Remarks on this clone: The read terminates 3 residues ahead of where the CDR3 ends, so the germline J gene completes it. The J gene is TRBJ2-7, the V gene TRBV20-1; perhaps TRBD1 as D (7 bases). Germline V gene lookup returns CDR1 DFQATT and CDR2 SNEGSKA (reference sequence). The germline V and J ends were trimmed by 3 bases and 4 bases, with 16 bases remaining between them. This CDR3 is built from 14 residues. The part of the CDR3 DNA that was read is TGCAGTGCTAGGCGGGAAGGGGGCGAATACGAG. Encoded protein: CSARREGGEYE. The CDR3 reads in full as CSARREGGEYEQYF.

This clone was recorded at least ten times. The missing CDR3 end, 3 residues past where the read stops, is filled in from the germline J gene. The chain is built from TRBV5-1 and TRBJ2-1; 7 nucleotides align to TRBD2. The CDR3 totals 15 residues. Germline CDR1 SGHRS, CDR2 YFSETQ. The V gene end was trimmed by 4 bases and the J gene end by 2 bases; junction bases not matched to a gene: 6. The DNA read from the CDR3 is TGCGCCAGCAGCATGACTAGCAGTGCCTACAATGAG. This codes for CASSMTSSAYNE. The full CDR3 protein is CASSMTSSAYNEQFF. Drawing the rest from reference TRBV5-1 and TRBJ2-1, the complete variable domain is KAGVTQTPRYLIKTRGQQVTLSCSPISGHRSVSWYQQTPGQGLQFLFEYFSETQRNKGNFPGRFSGRQFSNSRSEMNVSTLELGDSALYLCASSMTSSAYNEQFFGPGTRLTVL.

This clone was picked up many times. The read finishes 3 residues shy of the CDR3 end, and the germline J gene is used to complete it. The chain carries TRBV4-1 and TRBJ1-3; 8 bases match TRBD1. CDR3 size: 15 residues. CDR1 MGHRA and CDR2 YSYEKL come from the germline V gene. J was trimmed by 4 bases and V by 4 bases; bases with no gene match: 6. Partial CDR3 DNA: TGCGCCAGCAGCCCCCTGGACAGGGCAGGAAACACC. Its protein is CASSPLDRAGNT. The full CDR3 protein is CASSPLDRAGNTIYF.

This clone was observed at least ten times. Read sequence stops 3 residues before the CDR3 end, and the germline J gene provides the missing end. The chain is built from TRBV18 and TRBJ2-5; D is unclear. Per the germline V gene, CDR1 is KGHSH and CDR2 is LQKENI. Trimming took off 6 bases at V and 2 bases at J, with 13 bases between the two ends. CDR3 length: 14 amino acids. The chain's CDR3 is CASSHNPKQETQYF. Incomplete CDR3 DNA: TGTGCCAGCTCCCACAATCCCAAACAAGAGACC.

Only a few counts were recorded for this clone. Read sequence stops 3 residues before the CDR3 end, and the germline J gene provides the missing end. V is TRBV6-2 or TRBV6-3 and J is TRBJ1-2; D call uncertain. Germline V gene data show CDR1 as MNHEY and CDR2 as SVGEGT. The CDR3 spans 15 residues. CDR3 in amino acids: CASNQLAGERSDYTF. CDR3 bases read: TGTGCCAGCAATCAACTAGCGGGAGAGCGTAGTGAC.

This clone was picked up many times. CDR3 loop: CASSSLAASYNEQFF. The DNA read from the CDR3 is TGTGCCAGCAGCTCTCTAGCGGCCTCCTACAATGAG. The V call is TRBV7-2, the J call TRBJ2-1, with 7 bases aligning to TRBD2. The read terminates 3 residues before the CDR3 end, so the remaining end is supplied by the germline J gene. V shed 4 bases and J 0 bases; nucleotides not matched to a gene: 3. This CDR3 comprises 15 residues. The germline CDR1 and CDR2 sequences are SGHTA and FQGNSA. The full variable domain, in which reference TRBV7-2 and TRBJ2-1 provide the parts outside the CDR3, is GAGVSQSPSNKVTEKGKDVELRCDPISGHTALYWYRQSLGQGLEFLIYFQGNSAPDKSGLPSDRFSAERTGGSVSTLTIQRTQQEDSAVYLCASSSLAASYNEQFFGPGTRLTVL.

In this sample, this clone turned up many times. The read halts 3 residues ahead of the CDR3 end, with the missing end drawn from the germline J gene. The chain recombines TRBV12-5 with TRBJ2-1; TRBD2 matches 16 bases. Germline CDR1 LGHNT, CDR2 FRNRAP. The ends lost 4 bases at V and 0 bases at J; junction bases unmatched: 9. The CDR3 consists of 20 residues. The covered CDR3 bases are TGTGCTAGTGGTTCCGACCCGGGACTAGCGGGAGGGCCCTCCTACAATGAG. Encoded protein: CASGSDPGLAGGPSYNE. Given in full, the CDR3 is CASGSDPGLAGGPSYNEQFF.

At least ten counts were recorded for this clone. The CDR3 extends 3 residues past the end of the read, so its final part is completed from the germline J gene. This chain joins TRBV5-4 and TRBJ1-4; TRBD1 aligns across 11 bases. The CDR3 consists of 15 residues. The V and J ends lost 0 bases and 8 bases, in that order; junction bases with no gene match: 3. Germline V gene lookup returns CDR1 SGHNT and CDR2 YYREEE (reference sequence). CDR3 residues: CASSLEGTGGEKLFF. The part of the CDR3 DNA that was read is TGTGCCAGCAGCTTGGAGGGGACAGGGGGGGAAAAA.